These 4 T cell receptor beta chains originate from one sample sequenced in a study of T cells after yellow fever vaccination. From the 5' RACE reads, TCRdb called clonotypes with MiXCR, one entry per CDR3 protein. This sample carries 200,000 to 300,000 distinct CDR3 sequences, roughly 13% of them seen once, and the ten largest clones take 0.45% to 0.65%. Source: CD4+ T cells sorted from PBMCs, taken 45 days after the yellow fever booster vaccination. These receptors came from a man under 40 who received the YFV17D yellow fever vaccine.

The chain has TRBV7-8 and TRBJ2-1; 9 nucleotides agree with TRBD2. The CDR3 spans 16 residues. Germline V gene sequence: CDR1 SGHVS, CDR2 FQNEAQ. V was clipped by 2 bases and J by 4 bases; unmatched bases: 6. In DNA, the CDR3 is TGTGCCAGCAGCTTATCGTCTGCGGGAGGGTACAATGAGCAGTTCTTC. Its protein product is CASSLSSAGGYNEQFF. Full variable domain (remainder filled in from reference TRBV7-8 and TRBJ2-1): GAGVSQSPRYKVAKRGQDVALRCDPISGHVSLFWYQQALGQGPEFLTYFQNEAQLDKSGLPSDRFFAERPEGSVSTLKIQRTQQEDSAVYLCASSLSSAGGYNEQFFGPGTRLTVL.

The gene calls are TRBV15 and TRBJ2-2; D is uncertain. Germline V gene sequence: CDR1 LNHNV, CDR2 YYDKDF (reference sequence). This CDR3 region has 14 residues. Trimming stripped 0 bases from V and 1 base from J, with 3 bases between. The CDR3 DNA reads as TGTGCCACCAGCAGAGAACTGAACACCGGGGAGCTGTTTTTT. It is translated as CATSRELNTGELFF.

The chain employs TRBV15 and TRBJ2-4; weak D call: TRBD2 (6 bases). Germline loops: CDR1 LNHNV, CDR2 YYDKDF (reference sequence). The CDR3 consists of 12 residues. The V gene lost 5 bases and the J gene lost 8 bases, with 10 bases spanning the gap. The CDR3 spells CATSGGIDIQYF. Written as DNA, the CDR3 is TGTGCCACCAGCGGCGGGATAGACATTCAGTACTTC.

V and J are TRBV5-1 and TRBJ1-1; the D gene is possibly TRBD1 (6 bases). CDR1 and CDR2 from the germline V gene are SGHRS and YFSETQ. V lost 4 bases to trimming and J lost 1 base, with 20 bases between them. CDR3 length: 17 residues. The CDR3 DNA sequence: TGCGCCAGCAGCCCATGGGGGCCCGGGACAACGAACACTGAAGCTTTCTTT. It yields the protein CASSPWGPGTTNTEAFF.